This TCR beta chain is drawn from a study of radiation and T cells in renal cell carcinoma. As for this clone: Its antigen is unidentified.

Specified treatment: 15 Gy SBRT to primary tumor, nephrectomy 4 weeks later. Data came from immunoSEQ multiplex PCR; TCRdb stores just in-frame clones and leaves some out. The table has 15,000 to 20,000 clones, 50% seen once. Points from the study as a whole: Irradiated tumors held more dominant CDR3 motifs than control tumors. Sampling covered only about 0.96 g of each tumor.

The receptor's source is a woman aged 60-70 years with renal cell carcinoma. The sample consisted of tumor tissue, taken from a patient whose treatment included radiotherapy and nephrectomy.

CDR3 DNA sequence: TGCGCCAGCACCGCCGGGGCAGGTCGACCATACGAGCAGTACTTC. Its protein is CASTAGAGRPYEQYF. The V gene is TRBV10-2, the J gene TRBJ2-7; perhaps D is TRBD1 or TRBD2 (5 bases each). Looked up from germline, CDR1 is WSHSY and CDR2 is SAAADI. Trimming cost V 7 bases and J 4 bases, with 20 bases left between them. This CDR3 comprises 15 residues.